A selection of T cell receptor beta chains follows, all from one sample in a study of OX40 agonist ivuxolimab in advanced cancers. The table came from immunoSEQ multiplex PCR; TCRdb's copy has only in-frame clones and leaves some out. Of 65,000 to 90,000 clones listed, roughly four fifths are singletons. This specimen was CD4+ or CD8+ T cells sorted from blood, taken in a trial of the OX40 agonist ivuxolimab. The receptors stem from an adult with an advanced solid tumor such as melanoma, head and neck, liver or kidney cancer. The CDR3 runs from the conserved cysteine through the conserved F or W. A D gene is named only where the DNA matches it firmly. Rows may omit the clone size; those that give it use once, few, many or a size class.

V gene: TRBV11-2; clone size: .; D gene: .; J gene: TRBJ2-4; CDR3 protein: CASSVLNTKNIQYF; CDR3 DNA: TGTGCCAGCAGCGTATTAAATACCAAAAACATTCAGTACTTC
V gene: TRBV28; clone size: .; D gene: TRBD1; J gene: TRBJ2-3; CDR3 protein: CASSSPGQLTDTQYF; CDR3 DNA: TGTGCCAGCAGTTCTCCGGGACAGCTCACAGATACGCAGTATTTT
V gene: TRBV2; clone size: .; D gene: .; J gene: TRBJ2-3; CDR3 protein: CASSGLVADTQYF; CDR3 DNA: TGTGCCAGCAGTGGACTAGTCGCAGATACGCAGTATTTT
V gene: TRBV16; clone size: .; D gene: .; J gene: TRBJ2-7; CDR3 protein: CASSPFQGISYEQYF; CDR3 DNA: TGTGCCAGCAGCCCTTTCCAGGGGATCTCCTACGAGCAGTACTTC
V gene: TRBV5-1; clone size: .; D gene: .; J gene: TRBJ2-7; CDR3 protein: CASRRSGDSSYEQYF; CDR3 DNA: TGCGCCAGCAGACGAAGCGGGGACAGCTCCTACGAGCAGTACTTC
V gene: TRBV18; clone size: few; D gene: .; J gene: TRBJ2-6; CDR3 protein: CASSRGAGANVLTF; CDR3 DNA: TGTGCCAGCTCTCGGGGTGCTGGGGCCAACGTCCTGACTTTC
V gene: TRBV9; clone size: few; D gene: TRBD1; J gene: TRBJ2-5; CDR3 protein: CASSVGQGSEETQYF; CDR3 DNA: TGTGCCAGCAGCGTAGGACAGGGAAGTGAAGAGACCCAGTACTTC
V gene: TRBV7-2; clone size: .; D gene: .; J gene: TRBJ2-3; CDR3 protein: CASSSDRSHALDTQYF; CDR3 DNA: TGTGCCAGCAGCTCAGACAGGTCCCACGCATTAGATACGCAGTATTTT
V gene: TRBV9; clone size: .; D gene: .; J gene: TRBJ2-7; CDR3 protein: CASSVAPGQSYEQYF; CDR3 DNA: TGTGCCAGCAGCGTAGCTCCCGGACAGTCCTACGAGCAGTACTTC
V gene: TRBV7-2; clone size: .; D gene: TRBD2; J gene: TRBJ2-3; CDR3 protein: CASRPVSSGITDTQYF; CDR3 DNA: TGTGCCAGCAGACCCGTTTCTAGCGGGATCACAGATACGCAGTATTTT
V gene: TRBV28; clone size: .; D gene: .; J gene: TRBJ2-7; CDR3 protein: CASSFPGTETYEQYF; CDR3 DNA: TGTGCCAGCAGTTTCCCCGGGACCGAGACCTACGAGCAGTACTTC
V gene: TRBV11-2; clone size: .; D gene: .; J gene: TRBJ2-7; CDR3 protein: CASSLVPLSSEQYF; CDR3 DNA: TGTGCCAGCAGCTTAGTGCCATTAAGTAGCGAGCAGTACTTC
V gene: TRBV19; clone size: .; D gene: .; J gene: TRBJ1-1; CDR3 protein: CASSTRAVIPTEAFF; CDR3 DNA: TGTGCCAGTAGTACCAGGGCCGTGATTCCCACTGAAGCTTTCTTT
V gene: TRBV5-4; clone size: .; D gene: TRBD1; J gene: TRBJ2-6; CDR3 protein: CASSSKTDRAGANVLTF; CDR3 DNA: TGTGCCAGCAGCTCTAAAACCGACAGGGCTGGGGCCAACGTCCTGACTTTC
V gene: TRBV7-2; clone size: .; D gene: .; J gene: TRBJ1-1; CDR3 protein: CASSLRAGWITEAFF; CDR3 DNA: TGTGCCAGCAGCTTACGTGCAGGGTGGATCACTGAAGCTTTCTTT
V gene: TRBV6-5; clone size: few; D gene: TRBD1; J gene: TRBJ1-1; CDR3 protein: CASRANRGIGTEAFF; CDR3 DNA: TGTGCCAGCAGGGCCAACAGGGGGATTGGGACTGAAGCTTTCTTT
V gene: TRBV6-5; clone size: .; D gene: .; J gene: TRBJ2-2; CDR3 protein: CASSPLGPVTGELFF; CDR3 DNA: TGTGCCAGCAGTCCCTTAGGACCGGTCACCGGGGAGCTGTTTTTT
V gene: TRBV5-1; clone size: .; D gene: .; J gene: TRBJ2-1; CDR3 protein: CASSFDAGIYNEQFF; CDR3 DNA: TGCGCCAGCAGCTTTGATGCGGGGATCTACAATGAGCAGTTCTTC
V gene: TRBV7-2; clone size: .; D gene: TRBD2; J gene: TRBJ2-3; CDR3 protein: CASSLSASGSGVGQYF; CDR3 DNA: TGTGCCAGCAGCTTATCGGCTAGCGGATCTGGGGTGGGGCAGTATTTT
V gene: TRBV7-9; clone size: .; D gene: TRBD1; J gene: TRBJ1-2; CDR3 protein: CASSLGDRGGGYTF; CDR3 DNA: TGTGCCAGCAGCTTAGGCGACAGGGGAGGCGGCTACACCTTC
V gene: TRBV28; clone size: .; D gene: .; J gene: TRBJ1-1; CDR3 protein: CASSPQRGVYTEAFF; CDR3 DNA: TGTGCCAGCAGTCCCCAACGGGGCGTCTACACTGAAGCTTTCTTT
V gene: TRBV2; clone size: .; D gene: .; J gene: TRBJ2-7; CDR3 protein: CASSGGRGSYEQYF; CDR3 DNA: TGTGCCAGCAGTGGGGGACGAGGATCCTACGAGCAGTACTTC
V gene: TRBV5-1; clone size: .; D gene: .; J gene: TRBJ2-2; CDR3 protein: CASRLGTDTGELFF; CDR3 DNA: TGCGCCAGCAGACTAGGTACAGACACCGGGGAGCTGTTTTTT
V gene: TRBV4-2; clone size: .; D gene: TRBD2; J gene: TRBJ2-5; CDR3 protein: CASSQEGGRMVETQYF; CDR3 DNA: TGTGCCAGCAGCCAAGAAGGCGGGAGAATGGTCGAGACCCAGTACTTC
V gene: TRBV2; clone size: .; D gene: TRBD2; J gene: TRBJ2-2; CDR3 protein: CASSVRLAGVGSGELFF; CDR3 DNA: TGTGCCAGCAGTGTTAGACTAGCGGGAGTAGGATCCGGGGAGCTGTTTTTT
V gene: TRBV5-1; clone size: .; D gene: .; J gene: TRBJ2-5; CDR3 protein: CASSLGGGETQYF; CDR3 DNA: TGCGCCAGCAGCTTAGGAGGAGGAGAGACCCAGTACTTC
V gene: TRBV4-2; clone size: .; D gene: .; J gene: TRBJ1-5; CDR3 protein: CASSQSISNQPQHF; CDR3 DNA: TGTGCCAGCAGCCAATCCATTAGCAATCAGCCCCAGCATTTT
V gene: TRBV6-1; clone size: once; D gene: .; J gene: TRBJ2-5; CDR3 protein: CASSGGRRETQYF; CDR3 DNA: TGTGCCAGCAGTGGGGGCCGGAGGGAGACCCAGTACTTC
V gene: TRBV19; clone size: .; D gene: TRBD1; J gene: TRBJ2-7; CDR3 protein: CASSIRYDYRGLLPYEQYF; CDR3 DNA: TGTGCCAGTAGTATACGCTACGACTACAGGGGGCTCCTTCCCTACGAGCAGTACTTC
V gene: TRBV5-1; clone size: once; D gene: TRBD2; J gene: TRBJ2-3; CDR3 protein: CASSLEAAGVGTDTQYF; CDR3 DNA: TGCGCCAGCAGCTTGGAGGCCGCGGGGGTCGGCACAGATACGCAGTATTTT
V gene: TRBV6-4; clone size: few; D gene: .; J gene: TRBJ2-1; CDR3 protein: CASSDTSVNYNEQFF; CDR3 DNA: TGTGCCAGCAGTGACACGTCCGTCAATTACAATGAGCAGTTCTTC
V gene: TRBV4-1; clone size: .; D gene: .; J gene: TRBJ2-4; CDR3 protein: CASSQDPLPLIQYF; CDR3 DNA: TGCGCCAGCAGCCAAGACCCCCTACCGCTAATTCAGTACTTC
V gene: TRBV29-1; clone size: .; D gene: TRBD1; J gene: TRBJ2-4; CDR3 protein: CSVARGGDQNIQYF; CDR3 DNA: TGCAGCGTGGCGAGAGGGGGCGACCAAAACATTCAGTACTTC
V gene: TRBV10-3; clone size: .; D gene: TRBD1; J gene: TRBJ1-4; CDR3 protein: CAISPGGANEKLFF; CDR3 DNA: TGTGCCATCAGCCCAGGGGGTGCTAATGAAAAACTGTTTTTT
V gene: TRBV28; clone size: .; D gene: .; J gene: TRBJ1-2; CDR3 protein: CASSLWASENYGYTF; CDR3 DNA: TGTGCCAGCAGTTTATGGGCCAGCGAGAACTATGGCTACACCTTC
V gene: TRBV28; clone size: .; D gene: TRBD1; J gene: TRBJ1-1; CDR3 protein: CASSKGTGGGNTEAFF; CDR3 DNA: TGTGCCAGCAGTAAGGGGACAGGGGGCGGCAACACTGAAGCTTTCTTT
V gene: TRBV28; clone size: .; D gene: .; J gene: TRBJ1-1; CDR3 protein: CASSPPGTVNTEAFF; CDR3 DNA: TGTGCCAGCAGTCCACCCGGGACCGTGAACACTGAAGCTTTCTTT
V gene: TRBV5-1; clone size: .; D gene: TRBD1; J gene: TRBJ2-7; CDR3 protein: CASSSGTGGYEQYF; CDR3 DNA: TGCGCCAGCAGCTCTGGGACAGGGGGCTACGAGCAGTACTTC
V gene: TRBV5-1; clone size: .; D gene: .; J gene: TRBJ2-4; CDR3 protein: CASSLQGEDIQYF; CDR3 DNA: TGCGCCAGCAGCTTACAGGGCGAGGACATTCAGTACTTC
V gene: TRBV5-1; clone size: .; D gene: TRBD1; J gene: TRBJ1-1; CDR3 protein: CASSGRTQGGTEAFF; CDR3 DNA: TGCGCCAGCAGCGGAAGAACACAGGGGGGCACTGAAGCTTTCTTT
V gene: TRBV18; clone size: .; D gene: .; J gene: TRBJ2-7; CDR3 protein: CASSSAAGAGYEQYF; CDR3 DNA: TGTGCCAGCTCATCCGCCGCTGGGGCGGGCTACGAGCAGTACTTC
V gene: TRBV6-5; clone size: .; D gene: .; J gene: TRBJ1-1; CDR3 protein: CASSIDRGSTEAFF; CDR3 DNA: TGTGCCAGCAGTATCGATAGGGGAAGCACTGAAGCTTTCTTT
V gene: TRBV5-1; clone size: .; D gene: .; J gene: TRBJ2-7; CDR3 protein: CASSLAGDPFYEQYF; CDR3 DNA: TGCGCCAGCAGCTTGGCCGGTGACCCTTTCTACGAGCAGTACTTC
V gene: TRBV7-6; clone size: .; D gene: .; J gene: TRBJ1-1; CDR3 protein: CASSSLRGRQNTEAFF; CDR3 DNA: TGTGCCAGCAGCTCCCTTCGCGGACGGCAGAACACTGAAGCTTTCTTT
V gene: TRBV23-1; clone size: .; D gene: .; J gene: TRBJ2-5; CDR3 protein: CASSQSLGPGETQYF; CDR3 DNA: TGCGCCAGCAGTCAATCTTTGGGCCCCGGGGAGACCCAGTACTTC
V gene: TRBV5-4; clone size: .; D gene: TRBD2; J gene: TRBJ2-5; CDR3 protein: CASSPGPGLAEQETQYF; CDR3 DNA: TGTGCCAGCAGCCCCGGCCCCGGACTAGCGGAACAAGAGACCCAGTACTTC
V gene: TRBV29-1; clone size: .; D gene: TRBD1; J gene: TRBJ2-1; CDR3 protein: CSGEGQGAGNEQFF; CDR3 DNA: TGCAGCGGTGAGGGACAGGGGGCTGGGAATGAGCAGTTCTTC
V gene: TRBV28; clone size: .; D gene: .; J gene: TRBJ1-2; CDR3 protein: CASSYLGGWGLSGYTF; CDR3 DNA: TGTGCCAGCAGTTACCTCGGGGGTTGGGGGCTGAGCGGCTACACCTTC
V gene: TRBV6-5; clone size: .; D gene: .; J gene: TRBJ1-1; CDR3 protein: CASKAQGGEAFF; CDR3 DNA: TGTGCCAGCAAGGCGCAGGGTGGTGAAGCTTTCTTT
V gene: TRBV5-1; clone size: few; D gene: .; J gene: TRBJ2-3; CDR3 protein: CASSPAAASDTQYF; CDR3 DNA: TGCGCCAGCTCCCCGGCAGCGGCATCAGATACGCAGTATTTT
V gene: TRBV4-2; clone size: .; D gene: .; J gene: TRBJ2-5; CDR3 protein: CASSQASDQETQYF; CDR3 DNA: TGTGCCAGCAGCCAAGCTAGCGACCAAGAGACCCAGTACTTC
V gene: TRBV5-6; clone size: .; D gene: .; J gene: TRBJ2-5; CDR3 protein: CASSFWTKETQYF; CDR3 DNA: TGTGCCAGCAGCTTCTGGACTAAAGAGACCCAGTACTTC
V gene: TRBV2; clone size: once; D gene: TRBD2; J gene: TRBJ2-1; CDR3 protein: CASSDSAGGEQFF; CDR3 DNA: TGTGCCAGCAGTGATTCCGCGGGAGGGGAGCAGTTCTTC
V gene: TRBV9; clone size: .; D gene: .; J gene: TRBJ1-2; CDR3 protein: CASSVQGSGYGYTF; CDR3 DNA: TGTGCCAGCAGCGTTCAAGGGTCGGGCTATGGCTACACCTTC
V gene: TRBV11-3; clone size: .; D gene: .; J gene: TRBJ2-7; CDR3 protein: CASSVSGTEQYF; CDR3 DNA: TGTGCCAGCAGCGTGTCCGGGACCGAGCAGTACTTC
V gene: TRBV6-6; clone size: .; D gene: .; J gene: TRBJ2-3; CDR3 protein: CATATAQGTDTQYF; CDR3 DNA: TGTGCCACGGCGACGGCACAGGGCACAGATACGCAGTATTTT
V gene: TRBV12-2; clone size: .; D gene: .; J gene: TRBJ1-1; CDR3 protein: CASRSTREAFF; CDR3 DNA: TGTGCAAGTCGCTCAACCAGGGAAGCTTTCTTT
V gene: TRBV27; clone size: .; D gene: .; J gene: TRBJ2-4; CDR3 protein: CASSISRQGNIQYF; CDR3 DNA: TGTGCCAGCAGTATTTCCAGGCAGGGGAACATTCAGTACTTC
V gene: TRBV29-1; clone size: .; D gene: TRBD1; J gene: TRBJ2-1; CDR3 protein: CSCRGPYNEQFF; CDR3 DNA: TGCAGCTGCAGGGGGCCTTACAATGAGCAGTTCTTC
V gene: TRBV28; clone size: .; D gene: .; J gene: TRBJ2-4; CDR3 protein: CASSWSLAKNIQYF; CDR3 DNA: TGTGCCAGCAGTTGGAGTTTAGCCAAAAACATTCAGTACTTC